Listed below are T cell receptor beta chains from one sample, sequenced in a study of T cell responses to AZD1222 COVID-19 vaccine. Produced via immunoSEQ multiplex PCR; TCRdb's table is partial and in-frame only. Of 150,000 to 200,000 clones in the sample, 90% are singletons; the top ten hold roughly 1.6%. The material sequenced was peripheral blood, taken on day 0 of AZD1222 vaccination. These receptors were collected from an adult in good health. Both conserved end residues are part of each CDR3. The order of the fields is V gene, J gene, CDR3 protein.

TRBV10-2	TRBJ2-5	CASSPPGLGTHQETQYF
TRBV2	TRBJ2-2	CASNGVNTGELFF
TRBV18	TRBJ2-3	CASSSGGTDTQYF
TRBV28	TRBJ1-5	CASSLARDKGNQPQHF
TRBV10-2	TRBJ2-5	CASSADRSETQYF
TRBV6-5	TRBJ1-2	CASSYYQRYGYTF
TRBV11-3	TRBJ2-3	CASSVRTRRGDTQYF
TRBV7-2	TRBJ1-1	CASSFRQVLRNTEAFF
TRBV25-1	TRBJ2-5	CASSERDRDFQETQYF
TRBV7-9	TRBJ1-1	CASSPLLGDALYTEAFF
TRBV18	TRBJ2-7	CASSLANEQYF
TRBV28	TRBJ2-5	CASRGLGRGIETQYF
TRBV28	TRBJ2-7	CASSPTGGGEQYF
TRBV6-2/TRBV6-3	TRBJ2-7	CASSPGTALSGLDEQYF
TRBV3-1/TRBV3-2	TRBJ2-3	CASSQELAGVTDTQYF
TRBV19	TRBJ2-7	CASSIRRAWREQYF
TRBV4-1	TRBJ2-1	CASREYLAGGIEQFF
TRBV5-8	TRBJ1-2	CASRLTLNGYTF
TRBV7-9	TRBJ2-5	CASSVGSGRETQYF
TRBV5-1	TRBJ1-4	CASSPSGSPNEKLFF
TRBV18	TRBJ2-5	CASSRRQTKETQYF
TRBV4-1	TRBJ1-2	CASSHQTGNYGYTF
TRBV2	TRBJ2-7	CASRLVGQNYEQYF
TRBV11-2	TRBJ2-7	CASSLVAPGRLSYEQYF
TRBV5-1	TRBJ1-2	CASSSYRGRFDGYTF
TRBV30	TRBJ2-5	CAWSLAGRKTQYF
TRBV4-1	TRBJ2-1	CASSLLVSGGEQFF
TRBV6-4	TRBJ2-3	CASSDFSGGGTDTQYF
TRBV29-1	TRBJ1-1	CSVGGRGLNTEAFF
TRBV19	TRBJ1-1	CASSISPRMNTEAFF
TRBV6-1	TRBJ2-7	CASSERDPGLAFYEQYF
TRBV19	TRBJ1-1	CASKRDRVINTEAFF
TRBV28	TRBJ1-5	CASSYGQGRHQPQHF
TRBV11-3	TRBJ1-2	CASSLDLGQGHYGYTF
TRBV7-8	TRBJ1-1	CASSSTNGNTEAFF
TRBV7-9	TRBJ1-6	CASSFTGTQEDYNSPLHF
TRBV5-1	TRBJ1-1	CASSTLGQVEAFF
TRBV7-2	TRBJ2-3	CASTAGGLVDTQYF
TRBV7-9	TRBJ1-6	CASSSPSGSSYNSPLHF
TRBV6-2/TRBV6-3	TRBJ1-6	CASTPGDRDSPLHF
TRBV6-4	TRBJ2-2	CASSADRGSGTGELFF
TRBV3-1/TRBV3-2	TRBJ2-2	CASSQDGDVGELFF
TRBV11-2	TRBJ1-1	CASSPRGPAFF
TRBV19	TRBJ1-2	CASSPDSGTGGEYGYTF
TRBV18	TRBJ1-5	CASSPGETNQPQHF
TRBV29-1	TRBJ2-5	CSVEVVGLGETQYF
TRBV10-2	TRBJ1-4	CASSPGTGNEKLFF
TRBV11-2	TRBJ1-6	CASSTLSWGDSPLHF
TRBV23-1	TRBJ2-2	CASSHYRVETGELFF
TRBV7-8	TRBJ2-7	CASSKVAQLALEQYF
TRBV18	TRBJ1-1	CASSPSRDRQGNTEAFF
TRBV27	TRBJ1-1	CASSFRRPRDRVGWGTEAFF
TRBV6-5	TRBJ1-1	CASSSIGQGGTEAFF
TRBV7-8	TRBJ1-2	CASSLQGGYTF
TRBV5-8	TRBJ2-3	CASSLGQGTTDTQYF
TRBV6-2/TRBV6-3	TRBJ1-2	CASSSESVSVRGYTF
TRBV19	TRBJ1-1	CASLKGREAFF